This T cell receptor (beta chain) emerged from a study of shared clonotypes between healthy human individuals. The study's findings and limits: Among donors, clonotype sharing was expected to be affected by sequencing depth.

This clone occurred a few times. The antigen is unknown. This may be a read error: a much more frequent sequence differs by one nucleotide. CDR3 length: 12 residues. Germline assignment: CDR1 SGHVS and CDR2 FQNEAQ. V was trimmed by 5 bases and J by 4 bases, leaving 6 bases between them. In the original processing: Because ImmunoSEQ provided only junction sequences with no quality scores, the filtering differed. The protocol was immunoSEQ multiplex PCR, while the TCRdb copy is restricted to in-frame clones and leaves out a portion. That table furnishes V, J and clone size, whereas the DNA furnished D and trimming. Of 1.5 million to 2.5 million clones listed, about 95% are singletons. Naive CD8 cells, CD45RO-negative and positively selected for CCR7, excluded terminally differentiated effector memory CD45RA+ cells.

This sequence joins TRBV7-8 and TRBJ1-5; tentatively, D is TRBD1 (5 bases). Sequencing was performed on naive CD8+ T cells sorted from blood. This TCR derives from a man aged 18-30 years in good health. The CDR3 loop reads CASSAGNQPQHF. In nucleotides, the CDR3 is TGTGCCAGCAGCGCAGGGAATCAGCCCCAGCATTTT.